This T cell receptor beta chain stems from a study of control samples from healthy donors and cancer patients. V lost 7 bases to trimming and J lost 7 bases; unmatched junction nucleotides: 12. Germline loops: CDR1 LNHDA, CDR2 SQIVND (reference sequence). There are 15 residues in the CDR3. This table comes from immunoSEQ multiplex PCR, and its TCRdb copy is limited to in-frame clones, with some not included. The sample carries about 220,000 clones, around 94% recorded once. This sequence originates from a man between 50 and 59 years old in good health. Specimen: blood. This chain connects TRBV19 to TRBJ1-5; 8 bases map to TRBD1. The CDR3 DNA follows: TGTGCCAGTACCCCGAGCAGGGGGCGAGGGCAGCCCCAGCATTTT. Translated: CASTPSRGRGQPQHF. The entire variable domain, with the rest obtained from reference TRBV19 and TRBJ1-5, is as follows: DGGITQSPKYLFRKEGQNVTLSCEQNLNHDAMYWYRQDPGQGLRLIYYSQIVNDFQKGDIAEGYSVSREKKESFPLTVTSAQKNPTAFYLCASTPSRGRGQPQHFGDGTRLSIL.